This passage covers 13 T cell receptor beta chains from one sample sequenced in a study of cytomegalovirus exposure and HLA in healthy donors. Measured with immunoSEQ multiplex PCR; TCRdb has only the in-frame clones, and not every one. The sample lists about 330,000 clones, roughly 90% occurring once. The sample comprised PBMCs. These receptors were obtained from a woman between 25 and 40 years old in good health and CMV-seropositive.

The chain carries TRBV6-5 and TRBJ2-7; TRBD1 aligns across 7 bases. This CDR3 comprises 15 residues. Per the germline V gene, CDR1 is MNHEY and CDR2 is SVGAGI. V gave up 6 bases and J gave up 3 bases; unmatched junction bases: 11. The CDR3: CASRGTAGVYYEQYF. DNA for the CDR3: TGTGCCAGCAGGGGGACAGCCGGGGTGTACTACGAGCAGTACTTC.

CDR3 loop: CASSQTGRNQPQHF. The CDR3 bases are TGTGCCAGCTCACAAACAGGGCGCAATCAGCCCCAGCATTTT. The gene calls are TRBV18 and TRBJ1-5, with a weak D call TRBD1 (6 bases). From germline, CDR1 is KGHSH and CDR2 LQKENI. V lost 4 bases and J lost 2, with 9 bases in between. This CDR3 spans 14 amino acids.

J is TRBJ2-7 and V is TRBV29-1; 13 bases match TRBD2. V shed 4 bases and J 3 bases; nucleotides not matched to a gene: 0. Germline CDR1 is SQVTM and CDR2 is ANQGSEA. This CDR3 comprises 13 residues. CDR3 sequence reads: CSVGTSGSYEQYF. CDR3 nucleotides: TGCAGCGTTGGGACTAGCGGGAGCTACGAGCAGTACTTC.

The chain employs TRBV29-1 and TRBJ1-1; D remains ambiguous. V was trimmed by 5 bases and J by 4 bases, leaving 5 bases between them. Germline V gene data show CDR1 as SQVTM and CDR2 as ANQGSEA. This CDR3 has 10 residues. The CDR3 nucleotides are TGCAGCGTTTATTTCACTGAAGCTTTCTTT. Translating it yields CSVYFTEAFF.

The V and J genes are TRBV20-1 and TRBJ2-3; D gene unclear. Germline CDR1 reads DFQATT; CDR2 reads SNEGSKA (reference sequence). The CDR3 consists of 11 residues. V shed 5 bases and J shed 3 bases, with 6 bases lying between them. CDR3 sequence: CSAVVTDTQYF. The CDR3 DNA sequence: TGCAGTGCTGTAGTAACAGATACGCAGTATTTT.

The chain employs TRBV2 and TRBJ2-7, with D maybe TRBD2 (7 bases). The germline gives CDR1 SNHLY, CDR2 FYNNEI. V was clipped by 5 bases and J by 2 bases, with 13 bases between them. CDR3 size: 14 residues. The CDR3 bases are TGTGCCAGCAGTCAGAGGGGGGGGACCTACGAGCAGTACTTC. Translated, it gives CASSQRGGTYEQYF.

CDR3 sequence (DNA): TGCGCCAGCAGCCGACGGGTCCTAGCAGCCGCTGGGCCCCAGTACTTC. It specifies CASSRRVLAAAGPQYF. The chain links TRBV4-3 to TRBJ2-5, with TRBD2 as a possible D gene (5 bases). Per germline, CDR1 LGHNA and CDR2 YSLEER. The CDR3 sequence is 16 residues long. Trimming pared 4 bases from V and 9 bases from J, leaving 24 bases between.

CDR3 residues: CASSQDTRTANTEAFF. The CDR3 DNA is TGCGCCAGCAGCCAAGATACCAGGACAGCGAACACTGAAGCTTTCTTT. The chain employs TRBV4-3 and TRBJ1-1; D is perhaps TRBD1 (6 bases). Germline V gene lookup returns CDR1 LGHNA and CDR2 YSLEER. The CDR3 runs to 16 residues. The V end lost 0 bases, the J end lost 1 base, and 12 bases lay between the germline ends.

The gene calls are TRBV18 and TRBJ2-3; D is uncertain. The CDR3 runs to 12 residues. Trimming took 6 bases from V and 2 from J, leaving 6 bases between them. Germline-derived CDR1 and CDR2 are KGHSH and LQKENI. Written as DNA, the CDR3 is TGTGCCAGCTCCCCCGTCACAGATACGCAGTATTTT. Protein sequence: CASSPVTDTQYF.

The chain uses TRBV28 and TRBJ2-3; the D gene is possibly TRBD1 (6 bases). V shed 6 bases and J shed 4 bases, with 11 bases lying between them. CDR3 length: 13 amino acids. The V gene's germline CDR1 is MDHEN and CDR2 SYDVKM. This CDR3 reads CASSKAGADTQYF. In DNA form, the CDR3 reads TGTGCCAGCAGCAAGGCAGGGGCAGATACGCAGTATTTT.

This clone has only one observation. The V gene is TRBV27, the J gene TRBJ2-3, with TRBD2 matching over 14 bases. The CDR3 runs to 21 residues. Germline loops: CDR1 MNHEY, CDR2 SMNVEV (reference sequence). V lost 2 bases, J lost 7 bases, and 20 bases stayed unmatched. In DNA form, the CDR3 reads TGTGCCAGCAGTTTAAGACTAGCGGGAGGGGACCCGCGATTTTTTCGCCATACGCAGTATTTT. Protein product: CASSLRLAGGDPRFFRHTQYF.

This chain joins TRBV27 and TRBJ2-7; 11 positions match TRBD1. Germline V gene data show CDR1 as MNHEY and CDR2 as SMNVEV (reference sequence). The CDR3 has 16 residues. With V trimmed by 5 bases and J by 4 bases, 10 bases remained unmatched. The DNA of the CDR3 is TGTGCCAGCAGTGGCGACACCGGGACAGGGGGTTACGAGCAGTACTTC. It yields the protein CASSGDTGTGGYEQYF.

The rearrangement links TRBV6-5 to TRBJ2-2; a weak D match, TRBD2 (6 bases). The CDR3 sequence is 14 residues long. Trimming stripped 7 bases from V and 1 base from J, with 10 bases between. The germline CDR1 and CDR2 sequences are MNHEY and SVGAGI. This CDR3 is CASTAGLNTGELFF. CDR3 DNA sequence: TGTGCCAGCACGGCGGGATTGAACACCGGGGAGCTGTTTTTT.